This TCR beta chain stems from a study of stem cell transplantation in POMP-related autoinflammatory disease. On this clone itself: The antigen is unknown.

CDR1 SGHAT and CDR2 FQNNGV come from the germline V gene. V lost 2 bases and J lost 2; bases outside the gene matches: 2. The CDR3 extends over 15 amino acids. PRAID combined immunodeficiency and autoinflammation. Notes on the study in general: Across all analyzed T-cell subsets, patients with PRAID tended toward reduced diversity and increased clonality. Fewer unique TRB V-J gene pairings were identified in patients with PRAID.

Measured with immunoSEQ multiplex PCR; TCRdb has only the in-frame clones, and not every one. The data contain around 9,000 clones, approximately 91% of them seen just once; the ten biggest clones take up less than 3%. The material was CD8+ T cells from PBMCs, obtained before stem cell transplantation. The sequence derives from a human donor with POMP-related autoinflammation and immune dysregulation (PRAID). The genes are TRBV11-2 and TRBJ2-7; TRBD2 aligns across 11 bases. CDR3 in amino acids: CASSLWGLAAYEQYF. The DNA for the CDR3 is TGTGCCAGCAGCTTATGGGGACTAGCGGCCTACGAGCAGTACTTC.